The present entry profiles one T cell receptor beta chain with its context. V trimming: 5 bases; J trimming: 6 bases; junction bases outside the gene matches: 11. The CDR3 loop spans 16 amino acids. Germline CDR1 and CDR2: SGHVS and FNYEAQ. These data come from a study of shared clonotypes between healthy human individuals. Profiled with immunoSEQ multiplex PCR; TCRdb holds only in-frame clones, not every one. The sample yields more than 2 million clones, approximately 96% seen once. There were no recent acute infections or vaccinations among the donors, who were healthy HIV-negative adults. This chain uses TRBV7-6 with TRBJ2-1; 9 bases line up with TRBD2. The sequence came from a young man in good health. Sequenced material: naive CD4+ T cells sorted from blood. The subset: CD45RA+ positively selected. The CDR3 sequence: CASSPPLAGGRNEQFF. In DNA, the CDR3 is TGTGCCAGCAGCCCCCCTCTGGCGGGGGGGCGCAATGAGCAGTTCTTC.